This T cell receptor (beta chain) was recovered during a study of control samples from healthy donors and cancer patients. Germline values: CDR1 MRHNA, CDR2 SNTAGT. The ends were cut back, 7 bases at V and 8 bases at J, with 17 bases in the middle. The CDR3 consists of 13 residues. Measured with immunoSEQ multiplex PCR; TCRdb has only the in-frame clones, and not every one. The data contain 200,000 to 250,000 clones, just under 95% of them singletons. This rearrangement joins TRBV6-4 to TRBJ1-2; the D gene is possibly TRBD1 (5 bases). Source material: blood. The source is a man aged 45-60 years in good health. CDR3 in DNA: TGTGCCAGCACCCAGACAGATGTCTTAGGCTACACCTTC. It yields the protein CASTQTDVLGYTF.